The 6 T cell receptor beta chains below all came from one sample that was sequenced in a study of blood T cell repertoires in COVID-19. Using immunoSEQ multiplex PCR, the repertoire was profiled, and TCRdb retains in-frame clones only, with some absent. The sample carries some 120,000 clones, 65% to 80% recorded once. Sequences were obtained from peripheral blood. The receptors here all came from a human donor with acute or convalescent COVID-19. The donor label of this sample is uncertain.

The V and J genes are TRBV6-5 and TRBJ1-1; D might be TRBD1 (6 bases). V lost 6 bases and J lost 5, with 16 bases in between. Germline assignment: CDR1 MNHEY and CDR2 SVGAGI. The CDR3 is 14 residues long. CDR3 DNA sequence: TGTGCCAGCAGCAGCGGGGGGGCGAGGACTGAAGCTTTCTTT. Translating gives CASSSGGARTEAFF.

This rearrangement joins TRBV12-3 or TRBV12-4 to TRBJ1-2; perhaps TRBD1 as D (5 bases). Trimming pared 3 bases from V and 8 bases from J, leaving 10 bases between. The CDR3 spans 12 residues. The CDR3 loop reads CASSFGGEGYTF. Here the CDR3 DNA reads TGTGCCAGCAGTTTCGGGGGGGAAGGCTACACCTTC.

The V call is TRBV18, the J call TRBJ1-3; 9 positions match TRBD1. The CDR3 is made up of 15 amino acids. Germline-derived CDR1 and CDR2 are KGHSH and LQKENI. V lost 3 bases and J lost 3; bases outside the gene matches: 3. The CDR3 sequence: CASSPETGGGNTIYF. The CDR3 bases are TGTGCCAGCTCACCGGAGACAGGGGGTGGAAACACCATATATTTT.

The rearrangement links TRBV24-1 to TRBJ2-2, with 8 bases aligning to TRBD1. V lost 6 bases to trimming and J lost 6 bases; unmatched junction nucleotides: 8. The CDR3 covers 15 residues. Germline V gene data show CDR1 as KGHDR and CDR2 as SFDVKD. The DNA of the CDR3 is TGTGCCACCAGTCAACCGGGACAGGACGCCGGGGAGCTGTTTTTT. It specifies CATSQPGQDAGELFF.

In DNA, the CDR3 is TGTGCCTGGAGGAACAGGGGGCTGAAAGAGACCCAGTACTTC. It is translated as CAWRNRGLKETQYF. The chain recombines TRBV30 with TRBJ2-5, with TRBD1 matching over 9 bases. Looked up from germline, CDR1 is GTSNPN and CDR2 is SVGIG (reference sequence). Trimming removed 3 bases from V and 3 bases from J; junction bases left unmatched: 5. This CDR3 is built from 14 residues.

This chain connects TRBV13 to TRBJ1-1; D possibly corresponds to TRBD1 (5 bases). This CDR3 contains 16 residues. In germline, CDR1 is PRHDT, CDR2 FYEKMQ (reference sequence). Trimming removed 6 bases at V and 2 bases at J, with 19 bases between. CDR3 loop: CASSYLVTGPNTEAFF. The CDR3 DNA follows: TGTGCCAGCAGTTACTTAGTAACAGGCCCCAACACTGAAGCTTTCTTT.